This paragraph reports one T cell receptor (beta chain). What it binds is unknown. Indicated treatment: about 20 received Ad26.COV2.S at low or high dose, single or two shots; five or six received placebo; per-sample allocation not given. It was on day 63 after the first vaccine or placebo injection that samples were taken. Its platform was an Ad26 vector, and its expressed antigen was Wuhan-strain SARS-CoV-2 spike. These data are taken from a study of Ad26.COV2.S vaccination and SARS-CoV-2 variants. Findings of the study overall: Measurement of non-spike TCR breadth gave similar results in vaccine and placebo recipients.

This CDR3 is 13 amino acids long. The germline CDR1 and CDR2 sequences are SGHTA and FQGTGA. With 5 bases clipped from V and 5 bases from J, the junction kept 3 bases outside the gene matches. Repertoires were generated with immunoSEQ multiplex PCR, while TCRdb's copy carries only in-frame clones and drops some. The sample shows about 680,000 clones, about 89% of them seen only once. The chain links TRBV7-3 to TRBJ2-5; 9 bases align to TRBD2. Sample: peripheral blood, taken in a trial of Ad26.COV2.S vaccine versus placebo. The receptor comes from a person between 18 and 65 years old who received the Ad26.COV2.S COVID-19 vaccine or a placebo. CDR3 protein: CASSRTSEETQYF. The CDR3 DNA is TGTGCCAGCAGCCGGACTAGCGAGGAGACCCAGTACTTC.